These T cell receptor beta chains were read from a single sample in a study of PD-1 blockade in classical Hodgkin lymphoma. TCRdb's copy holds only in-frame clones and misses some; the assay was immunoSEQ multiplex PCR. The repertoire holds about 27,000 clones, with 65% to 80% as singletons. This specimen consisted of CD4+ T cells from blood, obtained at baseline. The receptors here all came from a human donor with classical Hodgkin lymphoma. Each CDR3 is given with its conserved first and last residue. The D gene is left open where the match is weak. Some rows mark clone size as missing; the rest say once, few, many or name a class of expanded clone.

J gene: TRBJ2-2; V gene: TRBV5-4; clone size: -; D gene: -; CDR3 protein: CASSLASGVGSGELFF; CDR3 DNA: TGTGCCAGCAGCTTGGCCTCGGGGGTAGGCTCCGGGGAGCTGTTTTTT
J gene: TRBJ1-2; V gene: TRBV2; clone size: -; D gene: -; CDR3 protein: CASSISDYGYTF; CDR3 DNA: TGTGCCAGCAGCATCAGTGACTATGGCTACACCTTC
J gene: TRBJ1-5; V gene: TRBV5-6; clone size: -; D gene: TRBD1; CDR3 protein: CASSLGQGASNQPQHF; CDR3 DNA: TGTGCCAGCAGCTTGGGACAGGGGGCGAGCAATCAGCCCCAGCATTTT
J gene: TRBJ2-7; V gene: TRBV11-1; clone size: medium-sized; D gene: -; CDR3 protein: CASSQSGLLYF; CDR3 DNA: TGTGCCAGCAGCCAGTCCGGGCTACTGTACTTC
J gene: TRBJ1-2; V gene: TRBV7-3; clone size: -; D gene: -; CDR3 protein: CASSSRDTYGYTF; CDR3 DNA: TGTGCCAGCAGCTCCCGGGACACCTATGGCTACACCTTC
J gene: TRBJ1-6; V gene: TRBV4-3; clone size: few; D gene: -; CDR3 protein: CASSLRSGYRANSPLHF; CDR3 DNA: TGCGCCAGCAGCCTAAGATCGGGGTATCGGGCAAATTCACCCCTCCACTTT
J gene: TRBJ2-5; V gene: TRBV11-2; clone size: -; D gene: -; CDR3 protein: CASSSESQGGETQYF; CDR3 DNA: TGTGCCAGCAGCTCCGAGAGTCAAGGTGGAGAGACCCAGTACTTC
J gene: TRBJ2-5; V gene: TRBV4-1; clone size: -; D gene: TRBD2; CDR3 protein: CASSESGARWTSETQYF; CDR3 DNA: TGCGCCAGCAGCGAAAGCGGGGCTAGGTGGACGAGCGAGACCCAGTACTTC
J gene: TRBJ2-5; V gene: TRBV4-3; clone size: -; D gene: -; CDR3 protein: CASSRDVRGVGETQYF; CDR3 DNA: TGCGCCAGCAGCCGGGATGTCAGGGGCGTAGGGGAGACCCAGTACTTC
J gene: TRBJ2-1; V gene: TRBV7-2; clone size: -; D gene: -; CDR3 protein: CASSLGSGSYNEQFF; CDR3 DNA: TGTGCCAGCAGCTTAGGTAGCGGCTCCTACAATGAGCAGTTCTTC
J gene: TRBJ2-4; V gene: TRBV7-9; clone size: -; D gene: -; CDR3 protein: CASSFGGTDRSGTKNIQYF; CDR3 DNA: TGTGCCAGCAGCTTTGGAGGGACAGACCGATCTGGGACCAAAAACATTCAGTACTTC
J gene: TRBJ2-7; V gene: TRBV5-8; clone size: -; D gene: -; CDR3 protein: CASSLEGHLYEQYF; CDR3 DNA: TGTGCCAGCAGTTTGGAGGGACATCTCTACGAGCAGTACTTC
J gene: TRBJ1-2; V gene: TRBV30; clone size: -; D gene: -; CDR3 protein: CAWNLLSSAVSGYTF; CDR3 DNA: TGTGCCTGGAACCTCCTTTCCTCAGCCGTCAGTGGCTACACCTTC
J gene: TRBJ1-2; V gene: TRBV6-5; clone size: few; D gene: -; CDR3 protein: CASSYGQIYGYTF; CDR3 DNA: TGTGCCAGCAGTTACGGGCAAATCTATGGCTACACCTTC
J gene: TRBJ2-5; V gene: TRBV2; clone size: -; D gene: TRBD1; CDR3 protein: CASNQKGTGQETQYF; CDR3 DNA: TGTGCCAGCAACCAAAAAGGGACAGGCCAAGAGACCCAGTACTTC
J gene: TRBJ1-6; V gene: TRBV28; clone size: -; D gene: -; CDR3 protein: CASSFEVVAGSSPLHF; CDR3 DNA: TGTGCCAGCAGTTTTGAGGTTGTGGCAGGGAGTTCACCCCTCCACTTT
J gene: TRBJ2-5; V gene: TRBV7-2; clone size: -; D gene: TRBD1; CDR3 protein: CASSSNAGTAVTQYF; CDR3 DNA: TGTGCCAGCAGCTCAAACGCCGGGACAGCGGTGACCCAGTACTTC
J gene: TRBJ1-6; V gene: TRBV5-4; clone size: -; D gene: -; CDR3 protein: CASSLELTKDNSPLHF; CDR3 DNA: TGTGCCAGCAGCTTGGAACTTACCAAGGATAATTCACCCCTCCACTTT
J gene: TRBJ1-3; V gene: TRBV7-1; clone size: once; D gene: -; CDR3 protein: CASSLAFTVHLSYF; CDR3 DNA: TGTGCCAGCAGCTTAGCGTTCACAGTACATCTTTCATATTTT
J gene: TRBJ2-7; V gene: TRBV30; clone size: -; D gene: -; CDR3 protein: CACGPRVYEQYF; CDR3 DNA: TGTGCCTGCGGCCCCCGGGTCTACGAGCAGTACTTC
J gene: TRBJ2-2; V gene: TRBV29-1; clone size: -; D gene: -; CDR3 protein: CSVGSGPGTGELFF; CDR3 DNA: TGCAGCGTTGGGTCCGGGCCGGGCACCGGGGAGCTGTTTTTT
J gene: TRBJ2-5; V gene: TRBV5-1; clone size: -; D gene: TRBD2; CDR3 protein: CASSLRPLAELQETQYF; CDR3 DNA: TGCGCCAGCAGCTTGCGCCCACTAGCGGAACTCCAAGAGACCCAGTACTTC
J gene: TRBJ2-1; V gene: TRBV5-4; clone size: -; D gene: TRBD2; CDR3 protein: CASSRTSGVSYNEQFF; CDR3 DNA: TGTGCCAGCAGTCGGACTAGCGGGGTTTCCTACAATGAGCAGTTCTTC
J gene: TRBJ1-6; V gene: TRBV7-3; clone size: -; D gene: -; CDR3 protein: CASSPSTREDSPLHF; CDR3 DNA: TGTGCCAGCAGCCCGTCGACGAGGGAGGATTCACCCCTCCACTTT
J gene: TRBJ2-7; V gene: TRBV7-2; clone size: -; D gene: -; CDR3 protein: CASSPPPRGTGEQYF; CDR3 DNA: TGTGCCAGCAGCCCACCCCCCCGGGGGACGGGGGAGCAGTACTTC
J gene: TRBJ1-5; V gene: TRBV7-8; clone size: -; D gene: -; CDR3 protein: CASIPMGGLEGQPQHF; CDR3 DNA: TGTGCCAGCATCCCCATGGGGGGTCTGGAGGGTCAGCCCCAGCATTTT